Each of the 14 T cell receptor beta chains below was sequenced from the same sample in a study of T cells in Graves' hyperthyroidism and ophthalmopathy. Using RNA transcripts as the source, TCR beta CDR3 regions were amplified. HTBI primers were employed in a first-round RT-PCR of the TCR CDR3. One entry per CDR3 protein, called by TCRdb with MiXCR from the multiplex PCR reads. Of 530,000 or so distinct CDR3 sequences in the sample, 40% to 55% are singletons; the top ten hold around 8%. The sample consisted of peripheral blood or thyroid tissue (not recorded which). These receptors were taken from a woman aged 18 to 35 with Graves' hyperthyroidism.

This clonotype was detected ten times or more. This sequence joins TRBV27 and TRBJ1-6; no clear D. V lost 4 bases and J lost 3, with 4 bases in between. The CDR3 is made up of 13 amino acids. Germline CDR1 MNHEY, CDR2 SMNVEV (reference sequence). CDR3 coding DNA: TGTGCCAGCAGTTCCGTCTATAATTCACCCCTCCACTTT. Translation: CASSSVYNSPLHF.

The V and J genes are TRBV10-2 and TRBJ2-1; 7 bases are a match to TRBD2. V lost 8 bases and J lost 6; bases outside the gene matches: 4. Germline values: CDR1 WSHSY, CDR2 SAAADI. This CDR3 region has 12 residues. In DNA form, the CDR3 reads TGCGCCAGCTCCGGGACTACCAATGAGCAGTTCTTC. The encoded protein is CASSGTTNEQFF.

The V and J genes are TRBV15 and TRBJ1-2, with a possible D match to TRBD1 (6 bases). CDR1 LNHNV and CDR2 YYDKDF come from the germline V gene (reference sequence). This CDR3 has 14 amino acids. Trimming shortened V by 3 bases and J by 8 bases, and 16 bases separated the two germline ends. The CDR3 region is CATSSIGQQVGYTF. CDR3 coding DNA: TGTGCCACCAGCAGCATAGGACAGCAGGTCGGCTACACCTTC. The full variable domain, in which reference TRBV15 and TRBJ1-2 provide the parts outside the CDR3, is DAMVIQNPRYQVTQFGKPVTLSCSQTLNHNVMYWYQQKSSQAPKLLFHYYDKDFNNEADTPDNFQSRRPNTSFCFLDIRSPGLGDTAMYLCATSSIGQQVGYTFGSGTRLTVV.

This clonotype was seen repeatedly, ten times or more. This chain joins TRBV5-6 and TRBJ2-7, with a tentative D call TRBD2 (6 bases). CDR3 length: 14 residues. From germline, CDR1 is SGHDT and CDR2 YYEEEE. Trimming left V 2 bases short and J 4 bases short, with 13 bases between. The CDR3 region has the DNA TGTGCCAGCAGCTTACGGGAGAGGGTATACGAGCAGTACTTC. It codes for CASSLRERVYEQYF.

This clonotype has only a few counts. V usage is TRBV20-1 and J usage is TRBJ1-1; possibly TRBD1 for D (6 bases). This CDR3 has 12 residues. V lost 6 bases and J lost 2, with 10 bases in between. The germline V gene encodes CDR1 DFQATT and CDR2 SNEGSKA (reference sequence). The CDR3: CSAGRGNTEAFF. For the CDR3, the DNA is TGCAGTGCGGGCAGGGGAAACACTGAAGCTTTCTTT.

This chain uses TRBV6-2 or TRBV6-3 with TRBJ1-1; 7 bases align to TRBD1. CDR3 length: 15 residues. Germline CDR1 reads MNHEY; CDR2 reads SVGEGT. With V trimmed by 3 bases and J by 7 bases, 11 bases remained unmatched. CDR3 loop: CASSYGGSGQNEAFF. CDR3 nucleotides: TGTGCCAGCAGTTATGGGGGGTCGGGACAGAATGAAGCTTTCTTT.

This clonotype was picked up many times. The J gene is TRBJ1-1, the V gene TRBV3-1; D gene uncertain. This CDR3 comprises 12 residues. V dropped 0 bases and J dropped 11 bases, with 10 bases sitting between them. CDR1 is LGHDT and CDR2 is YNNKEL in the germline V gene (reference sequence). The CDR3 protein is CASSQDPTLAFF. DNA of the CDR3: TGTGCCAGCAGCCAAGATCCCACGCTTGCTTTCTTT. Drawing the rest from reference TRBV3-1 and TRBJ1-1, the complete variable domain is DTAVSQTPKYLVTQMGNDKSIKCEQNLGHDTMYWYKQDSKKFLKIMFSYNNKELIINETVPNRFSPKSPDKAHLNLHINSLELGDSAVYFCASSQDPTLAFFGQGTRLTVV.

This chain uses TRBV2 with TRBJ2-3; 13 nucleotides align to TRBD2. V lost 6 bases and J lost 4; bases outside the gene matches: 13. The CDR3 runs to 18 residues. Per germline, CDR1 SNHLY and CDR2 FYNNEI. CDR3: CASRGLLAGGPRSDTQYF. Written as DNA, the CDR3 is TGTGCCAGCAGGGGATTACTAGCGGGAGGGCCAAGATCAGATACGCAGTATTTT.

CDR3 protein: CSVSLSGNTIYF. CDR3 bases: TGCAGCGTATCACTATCCGGAAACACCATATATTTT. The chain combines TRBV29-1 with TRBJ1-3; D uncertain. The CDR3 has 12 amino acids. V lost 6 bases to trimming and J lost 4 bases, with 10 bases between them. Germline V gives CDR1 SQVTM, CDR2 ANQGSEA.

This clonotype was detected only once. The chain employs TRBV7-8 and TRBJ1-6, with a tentative D call TRBD1 (5 bases). The J call is doubtful: the DNA matches TRBJ1-1 better. The CDR3 length is 15 residues. Looked up from germline, CDR1 is SGHVS and CDR2 is FQNEAQ. Here the CDR3 DNA reads TGTGCCAGCAGCTTGGTGGGGCAGCCCAACACTGAAGCTTTCTTT. Residues: CASSLVGQPNTEAFF.

A word on this clonotype: A much larger clone sits a single nucleotide away, making a read error possible. The J gene is TRBJ2-2, the V gene TRBV7-3; no reliable D call. The ends were cut back, 5 bases at V and 4 bases at J, with 8 bases in the middle. The CDR3 is made up of 13 amino acids. Germline V gives CDR1 SGHTA, CDR2 FQGTGA. The CDR3 nucleotides read TGTGCCAGCAGCGCAACGTCCACCGGGGAGCTGTTTTTT. Protein product: CASSATSTGELFF.

The chain links TRBV2 to TRBJ1-5, with 10 bases matching TRBD1. V dropped 6 bases and J dropped 11; count of bases not matched to a gene: 7. Looked up from germline, CDR1 is SNHLY and CDR2 is FYNNEI. This CDR3 contains 13 residues. This CDR3 is CASRGTGVQTQHF. In DNA form, the CDR3 reads TGTGCCAGCAGGGGGACAGGGGTACAGACCCAGCATTTT.

This clonotype was recorded many times. The V gene is TRBV18, the J gene TRBJ1-3; D unclear. From germline, CDR1 is KGHSH and CDR2 LQKENI. V dropped 0 bases and J dropped 4 bases, with 13 bases sitting between them. This CDR3 region has 16 residues. The DNA for the CDR3 is TGTGCCAGCTCACCACCGTACTCCCCCATCGGAAACACCATATATTTT. Its translation: CASSPPYSPIGNTIYF.

As concerns this clonotype: Without the conserved terminal phenylalanine or tryptophan, this CDR3 likely stems from a read error. The V gene is TRBV19, the J gene TRBJ1-5, with D unresolved. The CDR3 is 12 amino acids. Trimming cost V 6 bases and J 6 bases, with 9 bases left between them. CDR1 and CDR2 from the germline V gene are LNHDA and SQIVND (reference sequence). CDR3: CASRAQAQPQHL. The CDR3, as DNA: TGTGCCAGTAGAGCGCAGGCTCAGCCCCAGCATTTA.